This T cell receptor (beta chain) was identified in a study of low-dose radiotherapy and immunotherapy resistance in tumors. Across the study: Study patients were administered oral aspirin at 300 mg daily for four cycles from cycle 1 day 1.

As to time point: before trial treatment. Donors, who were enrolled in a single-arm phase I dose-escalation trial, received nivolumab, ipilimumab, aspirin, low-dose cyclophosphamide and low-dose radiotherapy. Ten or more counts support this clonotype. In germline, CDR1 is SNHLY, CDR2 FYNNEI. This CDR3 comprises 13 residues. V lost 4 bases to trimming and J lost 5 bases; unmatched junction nucleotides: 4. cDNA synthesis used a TRAV/TRBV-specific primer set for both chains. TCR amplification involved 20 PCR cycles with a constant-region primer and V-primer adapter. TCRdb reprocessed the reads with MiXCR, giving one entry per CDR3 protein. The sample consists of 70,000 to 95,000 distinct CDR3 sequences, roughly a sixth of them appearing once.

This receptor was identified in a male donor with prostate cancer. The chain recombines TRBV2 with TRBJ2-5; the match to TRBD1 covers 7 bases. This material consisted of PBMCs, taken before treatment. The CDR3 sequence is CASSGQGGETQYF. As DNA, the CDR3 is TGTGCCAGCAGTGGACAGGGCGGGGAGACCCAGTACTTC.